Each of the 17 T cell receptor beta chains below was sequenced from the same sample in a study of blood T cell repertoires in COVID-19. TCRdb's copy holds only in-frame clones and misses some; the assay was immunoSEQ multiplex PCR. Counted here are 250,000 to 300,000 clones, about nine tenths occurring once; the ten biggest clones make up over 3.5%. Specimen: peripheral blood. The receptors shown here come from a middle-aged woman with acute or convalescent COVID-19.

This chain joins TRBV28 and TRBJ1-2; D is undetermined. CDR1 and CDR2 (germline): MDHEN, SYDVKM. The CDR3 sequence is 12 residues long. Trimming took off 4 bases at V and 4 bases at J, with 7 bases between the two ends. CDR3 protein: CASSSVLYGYTF. The CDR3 region has the DNA TGTGCCAGCAGTTCAGTTCTCTATGGCTACACCTTC.

The gene calls are TRBV6-5 and TRBJ1-4; maybe TRBD1 (6 bases). The CDR3 spans 13 residues. V gave up 8 bases and J gave up 7 bases, with 14 bases separating them. Germline V lookup: CDR1 MNHEY, CDR2 SVGAGI. The CDR3: CASRQGSSEKLFF. The CDR3 coding sequence is TGTGCCAGCCGCCAGGGGTCGAGTGAAAAACTGTTTTTT.

The chain links TRBV11-2 to TRBJ2-7, with 9 nucleotides matching TRBD1. CDR1 is SGHAT and CDR2 is FQNNGV in the germline V gene. V trimming: 4 bases; J trimming: 5 bases; junction bases outside the gene matches: 3. The CDR3 has 13 amino acids. The CDR3 is CASSSRDRDEQYV. The DNA for the CDR3 is TGTGCCAGCAGCTCCCGGGACAGGGACGAGCAGTACGTC.

The V call is TRBV11-2, the J call TRBJ2-5; D gene unclear. Trimming pared 5 bases from V and 6 bases from J, leaving 13 bases between. Germline assignment: CDR1 SGHAT and CDR2 FQNNGV. This CDR3 region has 13 residues. The CDR3 loop reads CASSDDSRQTQYF. In nucleotides, the CDR3 is TGTGCCAGCAGCGACGACTCAAGACAGACCCAGTACTTC.

This chain uses TRBV19 with TRBJ2-1; TRBD1 agrees at 8 bases. Germline assignment: CDR1 LNHDA and CDR2 SQIVND (reference sequence). The J segment lost 8 bases and the V segment lost 3 bases, leaving 15 bases of the junction unmatched. CDR3 size: 17 residues. CDR3 loop: CASSIVSGQGLGYEQFF. In DNA form, the CDR3 reads TGTGCCAGTAGTATCGTCAGCGGACAGGGCCTCGGTTATGAGCAGTTCTTC.

The chain combines TRBV7-9 with TRBJ2-3; TRBD1 is a possible D gene (7 bases). CDR1 is SEHNR and CDR2 is FQNEAQ in the germline V gene (reference sequence). The CDR3 is 15 residues long. Trimming left V 1 base short and J 9 bases short, with 17 bases between. The CDR3 nucleotides read TGTGCCAGCAGCTTAGAAGGAGGGGGACAGCGGACGCAGTATTTT. It codes for CASSLEGGGQRTQYF.

The chain carries TRBV4-1 and TRBJ1-2, with 8 bases lining up with TRBD1. Germline V lookup: CDR1 MGHRA, CDR2 YSYEKL. V dropped 4 bases and J dropped 14; count of bases not matched to a gene: 15. The CDR3 sequence is 14 residues long. Here the CDR3 DNA reads TGCGCCAGCAGCCTAACGACAGGGGCCCTGCTGGGGACCTTC. This encodes CASSLTTGALLGTF.

This clone was seen more than once but under ten times. The rearrangement links TRBV7-9 to TRBJ2-3, with D perhaps TRBD2 (7 bases). There are 18 residues in the CDR3. Germline-derived CDR1 and CDR2 are SEHNR and FQNEAQ (reference sequence). The germline V and J ends were trimmed by 4 bases and 2 bases, with 22 bases remaining between them. The CDR3 region has the DNA TGTGCCAGCAGCTCCCCGAACGCGCCTGCGGGGGCCACAGATACGCAGTATTTT. Its translation is CASSSPNAPAGATDTQYF.

V usage is TRBV28 and J usage is TRBJ2-3; tentatively, D is TRBD1 (6 bases). CDR1 and CDR2 from the germline V gene are MDHEN and SYDVKM. V was pared by 5 bases and J by 6 bases, with 18 bases between. The CDR3 contains 15 residues. CDR3 region: CASSPSGEPLDTQYF. CDR3 in DNA: TGTGCCAGCAGTCCTTCAGGGGAACCCTTGGATACGCAGTATTTT.

The chain links TRBV2 to TRBJ1-6, with unresolved D. This CDR3 spans 15 amino acids. Trimming cost V 4 bases and J 0 bases, with 7 bases left between them. CDR1 is SNHLY and CDR2 is FYNNEI in the germline V gene. CDR3 bases: TGTGCCAGCAGTGTTGGCAGCTCCTATAATTCACCCCTCCACTTT. It codes for CASSVGSSYNSPLHF.

The rearrangement uses TRBV2 and TRBJ1-2; the match to TRBD1 covers 7 bases. Germline V gene lookup returns CDR1 SNHLY and CDR2 FYNNEI. There are 14 residues in the CDR3. Trimming removed 6 bases from V and 4 bases from J; junction bases left unmatched: 8. As DNA, the CDR3 is TGTGCCAGCAGGGACAGGCCCGGGCGCTATGGCTACACCTTC. It codes for CASRDRPGRYGYTF.

The chain combines TRBV6-5 with TRBJ2-5, with D tentatively TRBD2 (5 bases). V was cut by 6 bases and J by 4 bases, with 18 bases left in between. The CDR3 runs to 15 residues. CDR1 MNHEY and CDR2 SVGAGI come from the germline V gene. In DNA form, the CDR3 reads TGTGCCAGCAGCAACTCCGGTCTTACTAGAGAGACCCAGTACTTC. Its protein product is CASSNSGLTRETQYF.

V is TRBV10-1 and J is TRBJ2-5; D possibly corresponds to TRBD2 (6 bases). CDR1 and CDR2 (germline): WNHNN, SYGVQD (reference sequence). The CDR3 is made up of 14 amino acids. Trimming stripped 3 bases from V and 2 bases from J, with 10 bases between. CDR3 loop: CASSDGGQQETQYF. The CDR3 nucleotides read TGCGCCAGCAGTGATGGAGGGCAGCAAGAGACCCAGTACTTC.

The CDR3 region is CASSQDKREVLYGYTF. Here the CDR3 DNA reads TGTGCCAGCAGCCAAGATAAGAGGGAGGTTCTCTATGGCTACACCTTC. The rearrangement uses TRBV4-2 and TRBJ1-2, with unresolved D. Germline V gene lookup returns CDR1 LGHNA and CDR2 YNFKEQ. CDR3 length equals 16 residues. Trimming took off 0 bases at V and 4 bases at J, with 15 bases between the two ends.

The V gene is TRBV5-3, the J gene TRBJ2-5; 7 bases agree with TRBD1. TRBV5-3 has ORF status, its function being uncertain. CDR3 length: 16 residues. V was pared by 0 bases and J by 5 bases, with 10 bases of the junction left unmatched. In DNA, the CDR3 is TGTGCCAGAAGCTTGGATGACAGGGCAACATTGGAGACCCAGTACTTC. It encodes CARSLDDRATLETQYF.

The CDR3 loop reads CASSLGATGLNQPQHF. The DNA of the CDR3 is TGTGCCAGCAGCTTAGGAGCTACAGGGTTGAATCAGCCCCAGCATTTT. J is TRBJ1-5 and V is TRBV7-2; D is possibly TRBD1 (6 bases). The V gene's germline CDR1 is SGHTA and CDR2 FQGNSA. The CDR3 runs 16 residues. Trimming took 1 base from V and 4 from J, leaving 14 bases between them.

The chain joins TRBV7-2 to TRBJ2-3; the D gene is possibly TRBD1 (6 bases). Trimming cost V 6 bases and J 2 bases, with 12 bases left between them. Germline CDR1 SGHTA, CDR2 FQGNSA. The CDR3 length is 14 residues. The DNA of the CDR3 is TGTGCCAGCAGACAGGGCCTACACACAGATACGCAGTATTTT. Translation gives CASRQGLHTDTQYF.